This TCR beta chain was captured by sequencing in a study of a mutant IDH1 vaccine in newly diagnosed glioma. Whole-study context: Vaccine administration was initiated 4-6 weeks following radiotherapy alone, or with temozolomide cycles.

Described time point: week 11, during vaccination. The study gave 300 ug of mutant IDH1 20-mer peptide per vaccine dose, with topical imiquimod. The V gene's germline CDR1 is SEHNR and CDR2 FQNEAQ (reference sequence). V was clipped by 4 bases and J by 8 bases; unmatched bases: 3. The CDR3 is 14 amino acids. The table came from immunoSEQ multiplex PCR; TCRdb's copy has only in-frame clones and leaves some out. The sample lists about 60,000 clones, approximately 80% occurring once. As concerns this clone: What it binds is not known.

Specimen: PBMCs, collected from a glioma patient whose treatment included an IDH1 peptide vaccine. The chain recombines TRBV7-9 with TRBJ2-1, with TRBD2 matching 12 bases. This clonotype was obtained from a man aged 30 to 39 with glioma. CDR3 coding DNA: TGTGCCAGCAGCTCTAGCGGGAGGGCCCATGAGCAGTTCTTC. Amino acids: CASSSSGRAHEQFF.